The 16 T cell receptor beta chains listed next were all sequenced from one sample in a study of blood T cells in healthy people across ages. Together with a sample-barcoded 5' primer, a J-beta primer mix was included in a second PCR lasting about 6 to 11 cycles. TCRdb reanalysed the 5' RACE reads using MiXCR and keeps one entry per CDR3 protein. This sample has about 590,000 distinct CDR3 sequences, with roughly 31% found just once. What was sequenced was blood. These receptors all come from a woman older than 75 in good health.

Remarks on this clonotype: This may be a read error, as it is one base from a much larger clone. The V and J genes are TRBV9 and TRBJ1-1, with unresolved D. This CDR3 comprises 13 residues. Germline V gene data show CDR1 as SGDLS and CDR2 as YYNGEE. CDR3 bases: TGTGCCAGCAGCGTAGACGGGAACGCTGAAGCTTTCTTT. It yields the protein CASSVDGNAEAFF.

Ten or more counts support this clonotype. V usage is TRBV5-1 and J usage is TRBJ1-2, with D unclear. This CDR3 region has 14 residues. Trimming cost V 1 base and J 6 bases, with 13 bases left between them. Germline V lookup: CDR1 SGHRS, CDR2 YFSETQ. The CDR3 spells CASSLYSREHGYTF. For the CDR3, the DNA is TGCGCCAGCAGCTTGTACTCGCGGGAACATGGCTACACCTTC.

Concerning this clonotype itself: A junction boundary mismatches the germline segment, possibly from a read error. The V and J genes are TRBV12-3 or TRBV12-4 and TRBJ1-6; 11 positions agree with TRBD1. This CDR3 is built from 17 residues. CDR3 protein: CACSPDRGLSYNSPLHF. The CDR3 nucleotides are TGTGCCTGCAGTCCGGACAGGGGGCTATCGTATAATTCACCCCTCCACTTT.

The rearrangement uses TRBV20-1 and TRBJ2-7; 9 bases are shared with TRBD2. Germline V lookup: CDR1 DFQATT, CDR2 SNEGSKA (reference sequence). This CDR3 spans 13 amino acids. V lost 6 bases and J lost 7; bases outside the gene matches: 10. The CDR3 DNA sequence: TGCAGTGCCCCTGTAGCGGGAGCTCCTGAGCAGTACTTC. This codes for CSAPVAGAPEQYF.

Details on this clonotype: A much more abundant neighbour one base away suggests this may be a read error. The V and J genes are TRBV2 and TRBJ2-6; D not resolved. This CDR3 spans 15 amino acids. Germline V gene sequence: CDR1 SNHLY, CDR2 FYNNEI. CDR3 protein: CASSRQLSGTNVLTF. As DNA, the CDR3 is TGTGCCAGCAGCCGACAACTATCTGGGACCAACGTCCTGACTTTC.

The rearrangement joins TRBV6-1 to TRBJ1-6; D is perhaps TRBD1 (5 bases). This CDR3 comprises 16 residues. Germline lookup yields CDR1 MNHNS and CDR2 SASEGT. V was clipped by 4 bases and J by 0 bases, with 10 bases between them. CDR3 residues: CASSVHRSSYNSPLHF. In DNA, the CDR3 is TGTGCCAGCAGTGTCCACAGGAGCTCCTATAATTCACCCCTCCACTTT.

As to this clonotype: Possible read error: a much larger clone is one base away. CDR3 protein: CAWSTQGNGNTF. Here the CDR3 DNA reads TGTGCCTGGAGTACTCAGGGGAATGGCAACACCTTC. This chain joins TRBV30 and TRBJ1-2; a possible D gene is TRBD1 (6 bases). The CDR3 extends over 12 amino acids. CDR1 and CDR2 (germline): GTSNPN, SVGIG (reference sequence). The whole variable domain, filled in from reference TRBV30 and TRBJ1-2, reads SQTIHQWPATLVQPVGSPLSLECTVEGTSNPNLYWYRQAAGRGLQLLFYSVGIGQISSEVPQNLSASRPQDRQFILSSKKLLLSDSGFYLCAWSTQGNGNTFGSGTRLTVV.

Comments on this clonotype: Just one base apart from a much larger clone, this may be a read error. The chain is built from TRBV20-1 and TRBJ2-7; a weak D match, TRBD1 (6 bases). The germline V gene encodes CDR1 DFQATT and CDR2 SNEGSKA (reference sequence). With 0 bases removed from V and 2 bases from J, the gap between germline ends came to 8 bases. The CDR3 covers 13 residues. The CDR3 sequence is CSARDGQTYEQYF. The CDR3 region has the DNA TGCAGTGCTAGAGATGGACAGACCTACGAGCAGTACTTC.

This clonotype was picked up many times. This chain joins TRBV4-3 and TRBJ2-7; D gene uncertain. This CDR3 contains 13 residues. The germline CDR1 and CDR2 sequences are LGHNA and YSLEER. V lost 4 bases, J lost 0 bases, and 7 bases lay in between. For the CDR3, the DNA is TGCGCCAGCAGCCTAACAGCCTCCTACGAGCAGTACTTC. Its protein is CASSLTASYEQYF.

The rearrangement joins TRBV6-6 to TRBJ2-6; either TRBD1 or TRBD2 may fit D (5 bases each). V was shortened by 6 bases and J by 4 bases, with 16 bases between the two germline ends. The CDR3 is made up of 16 amino acids. Germline V lookup: CDR1 MNHNY, CDR2 SVGAGI (reference sequence). As DNA, the CDR3 is TGTGCCAGCAGCCCTGGTATCGGGGCGGGGGCCAACGTCCTGACTTTC. It codes for CASSPGIGAGANVLTF.

This clonotype was recorded many times. The chain uses TRBV7-9 and TRBJ1-2; 7 bases match TRBD1. CDR3 length equals 15 residues. The trim removed 5 bases at V and 4 bases at J, leaving 10 bases unmatched. The V gene's germline CDR1 is SEHNR and CDR2 FQNEAQ (reference sequence). CDR3 nucleotides: TGTGCCAGCAGCGATACTAGCGACAGGGTCTATGGCTACACCTTC. This codes for CASSDTSDRVYGYTF.

About this clonotype: An end of the junction does not agree with germline; a read error may underlie this. The chain employs TRBV7-9 and TRBJ2-2; no reliable D call. CDR1 is SEHNR and CDR2 is FQNEAQ in the germline V gene (reference sequence). CDR3 length equals 13 residues. The CDR3 region is CASSLSNTRELFF. The CDR3 coding sequence is TGTGCCAGCAGCTTATCTAACACCAGGGAGCTGTTTTTT.

This chain joins TRBV12-3 or TRBV12-4 and TRBJ2-5; a weak D match, TRBD1 (5 bases). The CDR3 contains 15 residues. V was clipped by 2 bases and J by 2 bases, with 12 bases between them. As DNA, the CDR3 is TGTGCCAGCAGTTTAAATGGGGCAGCACAAGAGACCCAGTACTTC. This codes for CASSLNGAAQETQYF.

There are many counts of this clonotype. The chain uses TRBV20-1 and TRBJ2-5, with D possibly TRBD1 on 5 matching bases. The CDR3 sequence is 13 residues long. The V gene lost 1 base and the J gene lost 2 bases, with 8 bases spanning the gap. Germline CDR1 and CDR2: DFQATT and SNEGSKA (reference sequence). The DNA of the CDR3 is TGCAGTGCTAGAGTGGCAGGGCAAGAGACCCAGTACTTC. Encoded protein: CSARVAGQETQYF.

This clonotype was seen at least ten times. V is TRBV5-4 and J is TRBJ2-5; D possibly matches TRBD1 or TRBD2 (5 bases each). Trimming shortened V by 0 bases and J by 2 bases, and 14 bases separated the two germline ends. The CDR3 runs to 16 residues. Germline values: CDR1 SGHNT, CDR2 YYREEE (reference sequence). The CDR3 DNA sequence: TGTGCCAGCAGCTTGGATGGGGGAATAAGTCAAGAGACCCAGTACTTC. Its translation: CASSLDGGISQETQYF.

The rearrangement uses TRBV5-1 and TRBJ2-6; D is possibly TRBD2 (6 bases). V lost 1 base, J lost 0 bases, and 11 bases lay in between. Germline V gives CDR1 SGHRS, CDR2 YFSETQ. The CDR3 consists of 17 residues. CDR3 sequence reads: CASSLSGSSSGANVLTF. The CDR3 DNA reads as TGCGCCAGCAGCTTGAGCGGGTCTAGCTCTGGGGCCAACGTCCTGACTTTC. The full variable domain, rest sourced from reference TRBV5-1 and TRBJ2-6, is KAGVTQTPRYLIKTRGQQVTLSCSPISGHRSVSWYQQTPGQGLQFLFEYFSETQRNKGNFPGRFSGRQFSNSRSEMNVSTLELGDSALYLCASSLSGSSSGANVLTFGAGSRLTVL.